One and the same sample provided the 7 T cell receptor beta chains below, sequenced in a study of HIV-infected children after antiretroviral therapy interruption. The TCR library was built from RNA with a 3' RACE protocol and unique molecular identifiers. TCRdb used MiXCR to reprocess the 3' RACE reads, holding one entry per CDR3 protein. The table includes about 89,000 distinct CDR3 sequences, about 6.9% detected once. Treatment noted: PENTA 11 planned treatment interruption arm or continuous ART arm. The sequenced sample was CD45RA+ CD4+ T cells from PBMCs, pooled from several time points, obtained from a donor given antiretroviral therapy, either interrupted or continuous. Subset in this sample: naive CD4+ CD45RA+ CD45RO- T cells. All receptors derive from a pool of human donors with HIV.

This clonotype was found many times. V gene TRBV5-1 combines with J gene TRBJ2-7; a possible D gene is TRBD2 (6 bases). The ends were cut back, 0 bases at V and 2 bases at J, with 12 bases in the middle. The CDR3 extends over 15 amino acids. Germline values: CDR1 SGHRS, CDR2 YFSETQ. In DNA form, the CDR3 reads TGCGCCAGCAGCTTGGCGGGAGATGAAGCCTACGAGCAGTACTTC. This sequence encodes CASSLAGDEAYEQYF.

The chain recombines TRBV5-1 with TRBJ2-6; 9 bases agree with TRBD1. Trimming removed 2 bases from V and 0 bases from J; junction bases left unmatched: 9. The germline V gene has CDR1 SGHRS and CDR2 YFSETQ. This CDR3 contains 19 residues. The DNA for the CDR3 is TGCGCCAGCAGCTTACGGACAGGGGATAAAAGCTCTGGGGCCAACGTCCTGACTTTC. Amino acid sequence: CASSLRTGDKSSGANVLTF.

This clonotype appeared a few times. The chain recombines TRBV28 with TRBJ1-2, with a weak D call TRBD1 (5 bases). Germline V gene sequence: CDR1 MDHEN, CDR2 SYDVKM. The CDR3 runs to 15 residues. V dropped 6 bases and J dropped 7 bases, with 21 bases sitting between them. CDR3 region: CASSPTGVGRSGYTF. In DNA, the CDR3 is TGTGCCAGCAGCCCGACGGGAGTGGGGCGGTCTGGCTACACCTTC.

This clonotype was seen repeatedly, ten times or more. The chain links TRBV29-1 to TRBJ1-2, with D perhaps TRBD1 (6 bases). There are 14 residues in the CDR3. Trimming pared 4 bases from V and 8 bases from J, leaving 20 bases between. The V gene's germline CDR1 is SQVTM and CDR2 ANQGSEA. For the CDR3, the DNA is TGCAGCGTTGTAAGGGTGGGGGCAATGGGGGGCTACACCTTC. Translating it yields CSVVRVGAMGGYTF.

This clonotype has ten or more counts. V usage is TRBV19 and J usage is TRBJ1-2; D might be TRBD1 (5 bases). CDR3 length: 13 residues. V was cut by 6 bases and J by 6 bases, with 14 bases left in between. The germline V gene encodes CDR1 LNHDA and CDR2 SQIVND (reference sequence). CDR3 nucleotides: TGTGCCAGTAGCCGGGAGGGGTTGCATGGCTACACCTTC. Its translation: CASSREGLHGYTF.

This clonotype was counted ten times or more. V gene TRBV19 combines with J gene TRBJ1-5; 7 nucleotides line up with TRBD1. The V and J ends lost 7 bases and 4 bases, in that order; junction bases with no gene match: 10. The CDR3 consists of 15 residues. Germline V gene data show CDR1 as LNHDA and CDR2 as SQIVND (reference sequence). The DNA of the CDR3 is TGTGCCAGTATTGACCGGGACAGAAGAAATCAGCCCCAGCATTTT. Its translation is CASIDRDRRNQPQHF. The full variable domain, with the rest looked up from reference TRBV19 and TRBJ1-5, is DGGITQSPKYLFRKEGQNVTLSCEQNLNHDAMYWYRQDPGQGLRLIYYSQIVNDFQKGDIAEGYSVSREKKESFPLTVTSAQKNPTAFYLCASIDRDRRNQPQHFGDGTRLSIL.

This clonotype was observed at least ten times. The chain is built from TRBV15 and TRBJ1-5; 10 positions agree with TRBD1. The J segment lost 7 bases and the V segment lost 6 bases, leaving 3 bases of the junction unmatched. The length of the CDR3 is 13 residues. CDR1 is LNHNV, CDR2 YYDKDF, per germline (reference sequence). CDR3 in amino acids: CATRGTGEQPQHF. The CDR3 DNA is TGTGCCACCAGAGGGACAGGGGAGCAGCCCCAGCATTTT. The whole variable domain, filled in from reference TRBV15 and TRBJ1-5, reads DAMVIQNPRYQVTQFGKPVTLSCSQTLNHNVMYWYQQKSSQAPKLLFHYYDKDFNNEADTPDNFQSRRPNTSFCFLDIRSPGLGDTAMYLCATRGTGEQPQHFGDGTRLSIL.